The clone carrying this TCR beta chain came up a few times. Its antigen is still unknown. The source of the sample is a study of blood T cells in healthy people across ages. Whole-study results and caveats: Researchers judged that diversity estimates from one million T cells fell short of true values.

Primed by a sample-barcoded 5' primer and a J-beta primer mix, a second PCR proceeded for 7 to 11 cycles. A template-switch adaptor that had 12 random nucleotides put a tag on each cDNA molecule. In TCRdb, the 5' RACE reads were re-called with MiXCR into one record per CDR3 protein. Of about 1.8 million distinct CDR3 sequences in the sample, about 49% were seen once. Healthy Russian Caucasian donors spanned ages about 6 to 95 years. No fewer than 7 million PBMCs went into each sample. The CDR3 totals 12 residues. The V and J ends lost 10 bases and 5 bases respectively, with 14 bases between them. The chain uses TRBV12-3 or TRBV12-4 and TRBJ2-5; no reliable D call. Sequenced material: blood. The receptor was derived from a woman in her thirties or forties in good health. CDR3 sequence (DNA): TGTGCCACCCTGGGCCTCGCCGAGACCCAGTACTTC. It is translated as CATLGLAETQYF.